The sequence of this TCR beta chain was determined in a study of beta chain features in type 1 diabetes. Study-wide results and caveats: All four CD4+ subsets of Type 1 diabetes patients contained TCRB CDR3s that were moderately but significantly shorter. In comparison with healthy donors, patients had naive, central memory and Treg TCRB repertoires that appeared more similar.

Germline values: CDR1 SGHTA, CDR2 FQGTGA. V was shortened by 6 bases and J by 2 bases, with 11 bases between the two germline ends. This CDR3 region has 14 residues. TCRB transcripts that were expressed got sequenced, as all of the isolated RNA had been reverse transcribed. Sequencing was performed with immunoSEQ multiplex PCR; in TCRdb, only in-frame clones are kept and a portion is missing. This sample has hundreds of thousands of clones, with about an eighth found just once. This clone has only a few counts. Its antigen is still unknown. This chain connects TRBV7-3 to TRBJ1-3; D ambiguous. This TCR was sampled from a man between 18 and 29 years old with type 1 diabetes. Sequencing was done on a sample of naive CD4+ T cells from blood. The CDR3 loop is CASSPEGTGNTIYF. The CDR3 DNA sequence: TGTGCCAGCAGTCCAGAGGGAACTGGAAACACCATATATTTT.